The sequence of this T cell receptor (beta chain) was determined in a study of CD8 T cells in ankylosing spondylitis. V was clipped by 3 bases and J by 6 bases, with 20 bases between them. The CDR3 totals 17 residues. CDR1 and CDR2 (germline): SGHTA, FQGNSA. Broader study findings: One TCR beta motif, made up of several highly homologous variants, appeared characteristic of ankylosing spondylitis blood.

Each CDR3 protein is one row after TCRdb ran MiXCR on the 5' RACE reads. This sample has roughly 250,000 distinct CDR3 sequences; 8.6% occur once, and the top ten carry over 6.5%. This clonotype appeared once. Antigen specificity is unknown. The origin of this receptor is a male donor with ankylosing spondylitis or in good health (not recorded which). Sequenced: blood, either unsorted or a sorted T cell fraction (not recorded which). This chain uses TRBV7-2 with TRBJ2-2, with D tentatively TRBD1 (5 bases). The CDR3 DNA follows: TGTGCCAGCAGCTTTAAATCCGGTCAGGGCTGGGCCGGGGAGCTGTTTTTT. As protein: CASSFKSGQGWAGELFF.